This TCR beta chain was retrieved from a study of T cells after yellow fever vaccination. Study conclusions and caveats: Subsequent booster samples again held most clones from primary vaccination (approximately 95% CD4, just under 90% CD8).

This clonotype was seen at least ten times. Its target is not known. V gave up 0 bases and J gave up 2 bases, with 7 bases separating them. Germline CDR1 SGDLS, CDR2 YYNGEE. This CDR3 comprises 14 residues. TCRdb re-called the 5' RACE reads with MiXCR, one entry per CDR3 protein. The data contain fewer than 400,000 distinct CDR3 sequences, about 6% of them singletons. The chain links TRBV9 to TRBJ2-3; no clear D. The origin of this receptor is a young man who received the YFV17D yellow fever vaccine. The sample here was PBMCs, taken 5 days after the yellow fever booster vaccination. CDR3 sequence: CASSVVGFTDTQYF. CDR3 sequence (DNA): TGTGCCAGCAGCGTAGTTGGATTCACAGATACGCAGTATTTT.